The 19 T cell receptor beta chains below were found in one sample sequenced in a study of T cells in Graves' hyperthyroidism and ophthalmopathy. Authors of the study amplified TCR beta CDR3 regions from RNA transcripts. The HTBI primer set drove a first-round RT-PCR of the TCR CDR3. TCRdb reprocessed the multiplex PCR reads via MiXCR and lists one record per CDR3 protein. The data show about 480,000 distinct CDR3 sequences, 13% to 15% seen once. Sequences were obtained from blood. The receptors stem from a woman under 30 with Graves' hyperthyroidism.

This clonotype was observed many times. This CDR3 reads CASSAGRWQFF. CDR3 nucleotides: TGTGCCAGCAGCGCCGGCCGTTGGCAGTTCTTC. The rearrangement joins TRBV7-8 to TRBJ2-1; no clear D gene. CDR3 size: 11 residues. V lost 5 bases to trimming and J lost 12 bases, with 11 bases between them. Germline CDR1 is SGHVS and CDR2 is FQNEAQ.

The chain uses TRBV7-2 and TRBJ2-1; TRBD1 agrees at 9 bases. The trim removed 5 bases at V and 9 bases at J, leaving 8 bases unmatched. Germline V CDR1 and CDR2: SGHTA, FQGNSA. The CDR3 length is 14 residues. The DNA of the CDR3 is TGTGCCAGCAGCCCCTGGGACAGGGATGTTGAGCAGTTCTTC. Amino acids: CASSPWDRDVEQFF.

This clonotype was detected ten times or more. The J gene is TRBJ1-2, the V gene TRBV27; 8 positions agree with TRBD1. Looked up from germline, CDR1 is MNHEY and CDR2 is SMNVEV (reference sequence). CDR3 length: 16 amino acids. V gave up 0 bases and J gave up 4 bases; unmatched junction bases: 7. CDR3 amino acids: CASSLSPAGGSYGYTF. The CDR3 DNA reads as TGTGCCAGCAGTTTATCGCCCGCAGGGGGCAGCTATGGCTACACCTTC.

This clonotype has at least ten counts. V usage is TRBV7-2 and J usage is TRBJ1-5, with D possibly TRBD1 on 6 matching bases. The CDR3 totals 17 residues. Germline CDR1 and CDR2: SGHTA and FQGNSA. Trimming left V 5 bases short and J 2 bases short, with 19 bases between. Here the CDR3 reads CASSGGGTGYRNQPQHF. Here the CDR3 DNA reads TGTGCCAGCAGCGGGGGCGGGACGGGGTACCGCAATCAGCCCCAGCATTTT.

This clonotype was observed many times. V gene TRBV3-1 combines with J gene TRBJ1-4; D is perhaps TRBD1 (5 bases). With 2 bases removed from V and 10 bases from J, the gap between germline ends came to 17 bases. This CDR3 is 15 amino acids long. From germline, CDR1 is LGHDT and CDR2 YNNKEL (reference sequence). The CDR3 DNA follows: TGTGCCAGCAGCCAATCCGGGACGCGACACGGAAAACTGTTTTTT. Residues: CASSQSGTRHGKLFF.

This clonotype was found many times. The gene calls are TRBV5-1 and TRBJ1-1; the D gene is possibly TRBD1 (6 bases). Germline CDR1 SGHRS, CDR2 YFSETQ. The CDR3 is 15 residues long. V was clipped by 4 bases and J by 1 base, with 14 bases between them. The CDR3 DNA sequence: TGCGCCAGCAGCCCACCGGGACAACCGAACACTGAAGCTTTCTTT. It encodes CASSPPGQPNTEAFF.

The chain employs TRBV6-1 and TRBJ1-1; TRBD1 matches 8 bases. Per the germline V gene, CDR1 is MNHNS and CDR2 is SASEGT. CDR3 length: 13 amino acids. With V trimmed by 3 bases and J by 5 bases, 2 bases remained unmatched. In DNA, the CDR3 is TGTGCCAGCAGTGAGACAGGGGAGACTGAAGCTTTCTTT. Its protein is CASSETGETEAFF.

The table lists this clonotype with many counts. The J gene is TRBJ2-1, the V gene TRBV6-1; no clear D gene. This CDR3 is built from 13 residues. In germline, CDR1 is MNHNS, CDR2 SASEGT. The V end was cut by 10 bases, the J end by 3 bases, with 13 bases between. CDR3 in DNA: TGTGCCACCATTGACAAGATCTACAATGAGCAGTTCTTC. Its protein product is CATIDKIYNEQFF.

The V gene is TRBV2, the J gene TRBJ2-7; 7 nucleotides line up with TRBD1. Germline V gene lookup returns CDR1 SNHLY and CDR2 FYNNEI. Trimming took 3 bases from V and 3 from J; bases not matched to a gene: 14. CDR3 length equals 17 residues. The CDR3 region has the DNA TGTGCCAGCAGTGAGGACAGGAACAGCCTAGGGGTCTACGAGCAGTACGTC. This translates into CASSEDRNSLGVYEQYV.

This clonotype has more than one count but fewer than ten. The chain couples TRBV7-9 to TRBJ1-1; 10 nucleotides align to TRBD1. V trimming: 5 bases; J trimming: 4 bases; junction bases outside the gene matches: 7. This CDR3 spans 15 amino acids. Germline V lookup: CDR1 SEHNR, CDR2 FQNEAQ (reference sequence). The CDR3 DNA follows: TGTGCCAGCAGCGGACAGGGGGGGGTTGTCACTGAAGCTTTCTTT. This encodes CASSGQGGVVTEAFF.

The sample holds many counts of this clonotype. The J gene is TRBJ1-5, the V gene TRBV10-3; D may be TRBD1 (5 bases). The V and J ends lost 3 bases and 7 bases respectively, with 10 bases between them. From germline, CDR1 is ENHRY and CDR2 SYGVKD. CDR3 size: 13 residues. The CDR3 bases are TGTGCCATCAGTGACAGGGATGGGCAGCCCCAGCATTTT. As protein: CAISDRDGQPQHF.

Only a few counts were recorded for this clonotype. The gene calls are TRBV6-2 or TRBV6-3 and TRBJ2-1; 10 bases match TRBD2. CDR1 and CDR2 (germline): MNHEY, SVGEGT. The trim removed 2 bases at V and 9 bases at J, leaving 4 bases unmatched. The CDR3 is made up of 14 amino acids. The CDR3 DNA reads TGTGCCAGCAGTTACCTAGCGGGAGCTGGTGAGCAGTTCTTC. This encodes CASSYLAGAGEQFF.

The sample holds many counts of this clonotype. The V and J genes are TRBV6-1 and TRBJ2-7, with 9 positions matching TRBD1. Germline assignment: CDR1 MNHNS and CDR2 SASEGT. CDR3 length: 13 residues. Trimming at V came to 9 bases and at J to 3 bases, leaving 6 bases not matched to a gene. CDR3 protein: CASELTGGYEQYV. The DNA of the CDR3 is TGTGCCAGTGAGTTGACAGGGGGCTACGAGCAGTACGTC.

This clonotype occurred many times. V is TRBV4-1 and J is TRBJ2-5; 9 bases line up with TRBD2. V shed 4 bases, J shed 4 bases, and the junction held 7 bases outside the gene matches. The CDR3 covers 15 residues. CDR1 and CDR2 from the germline V gene are MGHRA and YSYEKL. The CDR3 DNA follows: TGCGCCAGCAGCCCCTCGGGACTAGCTGTAGAGACCCAGTACTTC. Translated, it gives CASSPSGLAVETQYF.

The V and J genes are TRBV7-9 and TRBJ1-1; D remains ambiguous. The V end lost 8 bases, the J end lost 1 base, and 20 bases lay between the germline ends. This CDR3 region has 16 residues. Germline V lookup: CDR1 SEHNR, CDR2 FQNEAQ (reference sequence). CDR3 in DNA: TGTGCCAGCCACCCATCGGCGCGAGCGGGGAACACTGAAGCTTTCTTT. It encodes CASHPSARAGNTEAFF.

This clonotype was recorded at least ten times. V usage is TRBV20-1 and J usage is TRBJ1-2; tentatively, D is TRBD1 (6 bases). The germline V gene encodes CDR1 DFQATT and CDR2 SNEGSKA (reference sequence). The CDR3 contains 15 residues. Trimming stripped 0 bases from V and 8 bases from J, with 19 bases between. CDR3 in DNA: TGCAGTGCTAGAGATTTTAGGCAGGGGATAAGCGGCTACACCTTC. It encodes CSARDFRQGISGYTF.

This clonotype was observed at least ten times. The CDR3 DNA sequence: TGTGCTAGTGGTTTGGTCCCGGGGGCAAACATTCAGTACTTC. Translating gives CASGLVPGANIQYF. The chain links TRBV12-5 to TRBJ2-4; D is perhaps TRBD1 or TRBD2 (6 bases each). Trimming took off 0 bases at V and 6 bases at J, with 9 bases between the two ends. Germline loops: CDR1 LGHNT, CDR2 FRNRAP. The CDR3 runs 14 residues.

This clonotype has at least ten counts. This chain connects TRBV7-7 to TRBJ2-5; the D call may be TRBD1 or TRBD2 (5 bases each). Trimming took off 1 base at V and 1 base at J, with 13 bases between the two ends. The CDR3 loop spans 16 amino acids. Per the germline V gene, CDR1 is SSHAT and CDR2 is FNYEAQ (reference sequence). CDR3 amino acids: CASSLGTVGTQETQYF. In DNA form, the CDR3 reads TGTGCCAGCAGCTTAGGGACGGTCGGGACCCAAGAGACCCAGTACTTC.

This clonotype was found many times. This chain joins TRBV30 and TRBJ1-4; D possibly corresponds to TRBD1 (6 bases). Germline CDR1 reads GTSNPN; CDR2 reads SVGIG (reference sequence). Trimming stripped 3 bases from V and 12 bases from J, with 20 bases between. This CDR3 is built from 14 residues. The CDR3 sequence: CAWSPGRTGSELFF. In nucleotides, the CDR3 is TGTGCCTGGAGCCCAGGACGTACAGGGTCAGAACTGTTTTTT.